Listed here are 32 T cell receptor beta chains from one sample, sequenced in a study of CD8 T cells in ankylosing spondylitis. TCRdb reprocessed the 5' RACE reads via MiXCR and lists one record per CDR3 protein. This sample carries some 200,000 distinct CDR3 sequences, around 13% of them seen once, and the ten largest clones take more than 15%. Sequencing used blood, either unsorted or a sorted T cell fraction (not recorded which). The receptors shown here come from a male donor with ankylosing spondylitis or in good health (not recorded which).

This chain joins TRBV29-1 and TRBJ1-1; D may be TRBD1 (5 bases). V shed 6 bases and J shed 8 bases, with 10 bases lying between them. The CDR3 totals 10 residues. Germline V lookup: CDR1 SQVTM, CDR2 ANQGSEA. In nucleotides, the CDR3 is TGCAGCGTAGCGCCAGGGGAAGCTTTCTTT. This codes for CSVAPGEAFF.

The CDR3 DNA is TGTGCCAGCAGTTTAACAGGGGCCATCTCTGGAAACACCATATATTTT. Amino acid sequence: CASSLTGAISGNTIYF. V usage is TRBV12-3 or TRBV12-4 and J usage is TRBJ1-3, with 7 bases identical to TRBD1. This CDR3 has 16 residues. J lost 0 bases, V lost 2 bases, and 4 bases had no gene match.

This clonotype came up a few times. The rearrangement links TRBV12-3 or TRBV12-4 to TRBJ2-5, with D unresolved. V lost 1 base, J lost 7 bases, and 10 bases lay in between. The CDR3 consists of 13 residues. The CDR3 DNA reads TGTGCCAGCAGTTTAGGGACCAGGCGGACCCAGTACTTC. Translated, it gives CASSLGTRRTQYF.

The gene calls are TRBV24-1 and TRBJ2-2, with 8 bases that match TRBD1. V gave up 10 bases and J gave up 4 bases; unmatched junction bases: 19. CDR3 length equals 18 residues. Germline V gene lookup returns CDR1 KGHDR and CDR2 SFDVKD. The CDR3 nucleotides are TGTGCCACTAACGACGAACGAAGCAGGGGGCTGATCACCGGGGAGCTGTTTTTT. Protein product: CATNDERSRGLITGELFF.

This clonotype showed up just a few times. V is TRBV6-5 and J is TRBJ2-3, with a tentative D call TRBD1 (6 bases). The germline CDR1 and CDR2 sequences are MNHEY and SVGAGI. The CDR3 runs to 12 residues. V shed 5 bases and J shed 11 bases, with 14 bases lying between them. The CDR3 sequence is CASSPGGRGQYF. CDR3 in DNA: TGTGCCAGCAGTCCGGGTGGCAGGGGGCAGTATTTT.

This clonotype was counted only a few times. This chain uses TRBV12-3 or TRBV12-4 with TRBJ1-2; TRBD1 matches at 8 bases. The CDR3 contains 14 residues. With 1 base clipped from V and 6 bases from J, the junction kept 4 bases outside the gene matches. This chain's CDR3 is CASSLDRGYDGYTF. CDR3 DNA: TGTGCCAGCAGTTTAGACAGGGGGTATGATGGCTACACCTTC.

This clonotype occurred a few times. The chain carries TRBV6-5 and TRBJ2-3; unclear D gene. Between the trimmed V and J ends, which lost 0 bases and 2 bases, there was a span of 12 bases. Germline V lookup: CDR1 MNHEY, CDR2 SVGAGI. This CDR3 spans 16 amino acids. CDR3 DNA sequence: TGTGCCAGCAGTTACTCGCCCGGGCTCCCCACAGATACGCAGTATTTT. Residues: CASSYSPGLPTDTQYF.

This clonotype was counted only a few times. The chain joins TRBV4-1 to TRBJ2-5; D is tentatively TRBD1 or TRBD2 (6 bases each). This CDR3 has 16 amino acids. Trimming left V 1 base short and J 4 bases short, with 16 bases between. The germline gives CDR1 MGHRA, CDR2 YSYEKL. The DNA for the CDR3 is TGCGCCAGCAGCCAAGTACCTGGGGGGCCTAGAGAGACCCAGTACTTC. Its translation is CASSQVPGGPRETQYF.

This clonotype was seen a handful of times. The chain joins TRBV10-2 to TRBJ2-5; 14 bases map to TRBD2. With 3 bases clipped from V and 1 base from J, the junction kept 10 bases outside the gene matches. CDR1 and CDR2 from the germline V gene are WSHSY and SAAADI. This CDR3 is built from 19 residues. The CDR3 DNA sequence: TGCGCCAGCAGTGACCCCCGGACTAGCGGGAGGACATTCCAAGAGACCCAGTACTTC. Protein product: CASSDPRTSGRTFQETQYF.

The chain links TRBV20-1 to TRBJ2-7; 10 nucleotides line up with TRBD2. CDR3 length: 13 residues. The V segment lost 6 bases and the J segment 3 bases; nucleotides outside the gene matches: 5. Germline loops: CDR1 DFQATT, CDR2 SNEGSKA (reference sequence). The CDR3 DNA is TGCAGTGCCGCCCTAGCGGGAGACTACGAGCAGTACTTC. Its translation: CSAALAGDYEQYF.

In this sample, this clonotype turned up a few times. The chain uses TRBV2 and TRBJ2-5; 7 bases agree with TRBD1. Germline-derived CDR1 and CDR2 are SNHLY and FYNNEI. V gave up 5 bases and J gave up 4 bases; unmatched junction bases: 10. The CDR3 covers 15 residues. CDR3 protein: CASSLLGTAGETQYF. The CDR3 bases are TGTGCCAGCAGTCTCCTCGGGACAGCAGGAGAGACCCAGTACTTC.

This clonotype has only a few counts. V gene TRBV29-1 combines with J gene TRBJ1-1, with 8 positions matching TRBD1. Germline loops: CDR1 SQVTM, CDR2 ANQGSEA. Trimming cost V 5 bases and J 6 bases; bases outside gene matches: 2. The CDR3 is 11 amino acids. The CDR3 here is CSVSTGAEAFF. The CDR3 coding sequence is TGCAGCGTTTCGACAGGGGCTGAAGCTTTCTTT.

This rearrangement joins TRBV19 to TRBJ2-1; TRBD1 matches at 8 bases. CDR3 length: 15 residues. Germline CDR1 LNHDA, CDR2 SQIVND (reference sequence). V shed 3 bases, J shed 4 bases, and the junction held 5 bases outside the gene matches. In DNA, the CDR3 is TGTGCCAGTAGTATTCCGAGACAGGGGTACAATGAGCAGTTCTTC. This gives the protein CASSIPRQGYNEQFF.

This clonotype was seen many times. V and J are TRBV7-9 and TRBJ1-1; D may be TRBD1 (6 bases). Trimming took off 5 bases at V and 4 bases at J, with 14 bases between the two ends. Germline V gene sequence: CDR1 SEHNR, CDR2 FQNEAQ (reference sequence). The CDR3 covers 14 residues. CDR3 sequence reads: CASSLQGMGTEAFF. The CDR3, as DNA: TGTGCCAGCAGCCTCCAGGGGATGGGCACTGAAGCTTTCTTT.

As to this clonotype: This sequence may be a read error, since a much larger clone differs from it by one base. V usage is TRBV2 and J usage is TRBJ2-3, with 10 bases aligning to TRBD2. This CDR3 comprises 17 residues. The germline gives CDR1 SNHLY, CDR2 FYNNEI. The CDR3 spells CTSRTLGSGGPVDTQYF. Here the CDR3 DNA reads TGTACCAGCAGAACGCTGGGTAGCGGGGGGCCTGTGGATACGCAGTATTTT. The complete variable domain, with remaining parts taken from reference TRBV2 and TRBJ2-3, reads EPEVTQTPSHQVTQMGQEVILRCVPISNHLYFYWYRQILGQKVEFLVSFYNNEISEKSEIFDDQFSVERPDGSNFTLKIRSTKLEDSAMYFCTSRTLGSGGPVDTQYFGPGTRLTVL.

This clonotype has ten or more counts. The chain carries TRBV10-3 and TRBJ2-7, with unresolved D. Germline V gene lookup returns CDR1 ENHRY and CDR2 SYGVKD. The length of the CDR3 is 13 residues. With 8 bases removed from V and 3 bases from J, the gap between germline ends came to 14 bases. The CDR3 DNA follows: TGTGCCATCGGAGCTGACACGTTCTACGAGCAGTACTTC. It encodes CAIGADTFYEQYF.

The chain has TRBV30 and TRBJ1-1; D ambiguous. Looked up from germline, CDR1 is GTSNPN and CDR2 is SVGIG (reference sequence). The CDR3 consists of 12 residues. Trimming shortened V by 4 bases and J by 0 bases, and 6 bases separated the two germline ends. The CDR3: CAWTTLNTEAFF. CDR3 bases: TGTGCCTGGACCACGCTGAACACTGAAGCTTTCTTT.

The CDR3 region is CASSDGGAGELFF. For the CDR3, the DNA is TGTGCCAGCAGTGACGGTGGGGCCGGGGAGCTGTTTTTT. This rearrangement joins TRBV6-4 to TRBJ2-2; the D is unclear. V was pared by 2 bases and J by 6 bases, with 7 bases between. Germline V CDR1 and CDR2: MRHNA, SNTAGT. The CDR3 consists of 13 residues.

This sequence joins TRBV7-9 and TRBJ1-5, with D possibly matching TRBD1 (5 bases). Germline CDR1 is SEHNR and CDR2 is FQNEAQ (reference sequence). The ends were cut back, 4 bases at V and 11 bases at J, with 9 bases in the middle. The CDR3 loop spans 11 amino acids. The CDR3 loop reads CASSSMGAQHF. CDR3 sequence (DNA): TGTGCCAGCAGCTCAATGGGGGCCCAGCATTTT.

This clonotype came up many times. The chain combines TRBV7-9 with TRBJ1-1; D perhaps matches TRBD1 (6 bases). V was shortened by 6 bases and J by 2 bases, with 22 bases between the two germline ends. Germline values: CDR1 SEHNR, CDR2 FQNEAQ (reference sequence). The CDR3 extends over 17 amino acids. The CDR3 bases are TGTGCCAGCAGAGGCCCCCTCCGGGACACAACTAACACTGAAGCTTTCTTT. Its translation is CASRGPLRDTTNTEAFF.

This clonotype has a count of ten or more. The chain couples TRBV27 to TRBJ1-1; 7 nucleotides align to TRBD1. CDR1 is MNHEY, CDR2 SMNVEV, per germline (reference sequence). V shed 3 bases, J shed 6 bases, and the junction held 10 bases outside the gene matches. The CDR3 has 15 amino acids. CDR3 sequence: CASSFWAGGFPEAFF. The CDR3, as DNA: TGTGCCAGCAGTTTTTGGGCAGGGGGTTTCCCTGAAGCTTTCTTT.

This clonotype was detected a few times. The CDR3 DNA reads TGCAGCGTGCGGACTAGCGGGCTGAGCTCCTACGAGCAGTACTTC. Translation gives CSVRTSGLSSYEQYF. The chain has TRBV29-1 and TRBJ2-7, with 11 bases aligning to TRBD2. V shed 6 bases, J shed 0 bases, and the junction held 7 bases outside the gene matches. The CDR3 loop spans 15 amino acids. Germline CDR1 and CDR2: SQVTM and ANQGSEA.

The CDR3 DNA is TGTGCCAGTAGCCAAAGGACTAGCGGAATCTACGAGCAGTACTTC. As protein: CASSQRTSGIYEQYF. The chain carries TRBV19 and TRBJ2-7; TRBD2 matches at 10 bases. The junction had 8 bases not matched to a gene; V was cut back by 6 bases and J by 3 bases. The CDR3 sequence is 15 residues long. Germline values: CDR1 LNHDA, CDR2 SQIVND (reference sequence).

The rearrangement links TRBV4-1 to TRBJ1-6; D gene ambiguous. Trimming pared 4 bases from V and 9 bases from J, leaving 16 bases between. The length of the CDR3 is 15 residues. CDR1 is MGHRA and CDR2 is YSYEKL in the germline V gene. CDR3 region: CASSLQDDVPSPLHF. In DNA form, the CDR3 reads TGCGCCAGCAGCCTACAAGATGACGTGCCTTCACCCCTCCACTTT.

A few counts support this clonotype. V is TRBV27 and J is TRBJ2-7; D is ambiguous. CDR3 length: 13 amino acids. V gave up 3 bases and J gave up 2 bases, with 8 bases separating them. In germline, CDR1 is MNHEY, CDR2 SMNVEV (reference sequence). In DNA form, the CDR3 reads TGTGCCAGCAGTTTCGGCCTAGCCTACGAGCAGTACTTC. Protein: CASSFGLAYEQYF.

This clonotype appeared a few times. CDR3 in amino acids: CASSMGQGRTDTQYF. DNA for the CDR3: TGTGCCAGCAGCATGGGACAGGGGAGGACAGATACGCAGTATTTT. This sequence joins TRBV5-6 and TRBJ2-3, with TRBD1 matching over 10 bases. The V and J ends lost 4 bases and 3 bases, in that order; junction bases with no gene match: 5. This CDR3 is 15 amino acids long. Germline V gene data show CDR1 as SGHDT and CDR2 as YYEEEE.

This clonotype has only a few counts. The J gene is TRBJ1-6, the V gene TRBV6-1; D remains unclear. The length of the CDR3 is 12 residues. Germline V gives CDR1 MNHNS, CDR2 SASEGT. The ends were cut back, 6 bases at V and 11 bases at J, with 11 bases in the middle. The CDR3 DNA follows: TGTGCCAGCAGCCTATGGCGTGCACCCCTCCACTTT. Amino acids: CASSLWRAPLHF.

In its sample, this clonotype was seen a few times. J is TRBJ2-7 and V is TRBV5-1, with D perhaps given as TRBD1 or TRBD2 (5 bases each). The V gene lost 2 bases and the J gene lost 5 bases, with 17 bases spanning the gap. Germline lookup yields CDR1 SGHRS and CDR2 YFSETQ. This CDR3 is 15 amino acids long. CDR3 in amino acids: CASSLTGTVLDEQYF. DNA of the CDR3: TGCGCCAGCAGCTTAACCGGGACGGTTCTAGACGAGCAGTACTTC.

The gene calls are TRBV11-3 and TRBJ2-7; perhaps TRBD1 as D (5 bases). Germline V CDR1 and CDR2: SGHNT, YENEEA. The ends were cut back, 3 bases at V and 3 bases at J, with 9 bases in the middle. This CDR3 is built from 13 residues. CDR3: CASSFHRYYEQYF. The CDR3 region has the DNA TGTGCCAGCAGCTTCCACAGGTACTACGAGCAGTACTTC. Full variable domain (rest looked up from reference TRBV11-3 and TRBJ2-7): EAGVVQSPRYKIIEKKQPVAFWCNPISGHNTLYWYLQNLGQGPELLIRYENEEAVDDSQLPKDRFSAERLKGVDSTLKIQPAELGDSAVYLCASSFHRYYEQYFGPGTRLTVT.

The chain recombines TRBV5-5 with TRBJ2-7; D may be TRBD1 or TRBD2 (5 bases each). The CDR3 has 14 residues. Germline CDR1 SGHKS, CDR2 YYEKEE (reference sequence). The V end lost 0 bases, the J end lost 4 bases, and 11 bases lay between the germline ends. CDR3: CASSLERTLYEQYF. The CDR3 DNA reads TGTGCCAGCAGCTTGGAGCGGACACTATACGAGCAGTACTTC.

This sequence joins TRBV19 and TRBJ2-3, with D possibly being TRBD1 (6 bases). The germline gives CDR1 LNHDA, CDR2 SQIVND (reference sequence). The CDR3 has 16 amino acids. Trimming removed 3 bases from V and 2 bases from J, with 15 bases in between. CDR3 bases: TGTGCCAGTAGTATGACCTGGACAGCAGACACAGATACGCAGTATTTT. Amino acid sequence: CASSMTWTADTDTQYF.

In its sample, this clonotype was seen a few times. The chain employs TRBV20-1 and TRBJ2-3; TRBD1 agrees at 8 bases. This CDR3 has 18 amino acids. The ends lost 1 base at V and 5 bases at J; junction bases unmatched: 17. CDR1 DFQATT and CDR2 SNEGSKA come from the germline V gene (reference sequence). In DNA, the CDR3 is TGCAGTGCTAGAGGGGGACAGGATGTGGGGCTTAGAGGAGATACGCAGTATTTT. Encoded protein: CSARGGQDVGLRGDTQYF.